Below, 22 T cell receptor beta chains from the same sample are listed, as sequenced in a study of esophageal squamous cell carcinoma under preoperative chemotherapy. MiXCR, applied by TCRdb to the PCR reads, yields one record per CDR3 protein. The data hold about 32,000 distinct CDR3 sequences, with around 50% observed a single time. The time point was: after preoperative PTX-NDP chemotherapy. This sample was taken from a patient given preoperative chemotherapy. These receptors originate from a human donor with esophageal squamous cell carcinoma. The donor label of this sample is uncertain.

On this clonotype: One end of the junction does not line up with germline, which may come from a read error. This sequence joins TRBV7-2 and TRBJ2-5; 8 bases align to TRBD2. Germline CDR1 SGHTA, CDR2 FQGNSA. This CDR3 spans 15 amino acids. This chain's CDR3 is CGSGSGGGGKNTQYF. CDR3 in DNA: TGTGGCAGCGGCTCGGGGGGGGGGGGCAAAAACACTCAGTACTTC.

Note on this clonotype: A much bigger clone sits one base away, suggesting this may be a read error. V gene TRBV6-2 or TRBV6-3 combines with J gene TRBJ2-5; 11 bases line up with TRBD2. Germline CDR1 reads MNHEY; CDR2 reads SVGEGT. The CDR3 runs 17 residues. Unmatched junction bases numbered 14, after V lost 0 bases and J lost 11 bases. This chain's CDR3 is CASSYSPSGGLYNEQYF. CDR3 nucleotides: TGTGCCAGCAGTTACTCGCCTAGCGGGGGGTTATACAATGAGCAGTACTTC.

This clonotype was seen at least ten times. The genes are TRBV6-2 or TRBV6-3 and TRBJ2-5; D may be TRBD2 (7 bases). Germline V gene lookup returns CDR1 MNHEY and CDR2 SVGEGT. The CDR3 length is 17 residues. V lost 0 bases to trimming and J lost 5 bases, with 19 bases between them. The CDR3 is CASSYSSTGGRWETQYF. The DNA of the CDR3 is TGTGCCAGCAGTTACTCGTCGACCGGGGGGCGTTGGGAGACCCAGTACTTC.

This clonotype was observed a single time. The J gene is TRBJ2-3, the V gene TRBV12-3 or TRBV12-4, with D maybe TRBD2 (7 bases). The DNA end is more similar to TRBJ2-7, so the J call may be wrong. This CDR3 has 16 residues. The CDR3 region is CASRGGASGGQDTQYF. In DNA form, the CDR3 reads TGTGCCAGCAGGGGGGGGGCGAGCGGTGGACAAGATACGCAGTACTTC.

V and J are TRBV12-3 or TRBV12-4 and TRBJ2-2, with 9 nucleotides matching TRBD2. The J call could be wrong; TRBJ2-3 is a better fit for the DNA end. The CDR3 consists of 19 residues. This CDR3 is CASSLASLSGGANTGEQYF. CDR3 DNA sequence: TGTGCCAGCAGTTTAGCGTCCCTTAGCGGGGGTGCGAACACAGGGGAGCAGTATTTT.

This chain links TRBV11-1 with TRBJ2-7; the match to TRBD2 covers 7 bases. Germline V CDR1 and CDR2: SGHAT, FQDESV (reference sequence). J gave up 5 bases and V 2 bases, and 3 bases lay outside the gene matches. This CDR3 region has 13 residues. The CDR3 DNA reads TGTGCCAGCAGCTTAAGGGAGGGCGACGAGCAGTACTTC. Its protein is CASSLREGDEQYF.

A remark on this clonotype: Relative to the germline gene, one junction end is altered; a read error may explain this. The CDR3 nucleotides read TGTGCCAGCAGCTTGATTCGGGGGGCCCGAGATATTCAGTACTTT. Translating it yields CASSLIRGARDIQYF. This chain joins TRBV5-8 and TRBJ2-3; tentative D call: TRBD2 (7 bases). From germline, CDR1 is SGHTS and CDR2 YDEGEE. CDR3 length: 15 amino acids.

This clonotype was picked up many times. The J gene is TRBJ1-2, the V gene TRBV7-2; D gene uncertain. Germline V lookup: CDR1 SGHTA, CDR2 FQGNSA. V was trimmed by 1 base and J by 4 bases, leaving 10 bases between them. The CDR3 has 14 residues. The CDR3 DNA is TGTGCCAGCAGCTTAGGGACCGAAGGCTATGGCTACACCTTC. Translated, it gives CASSLGTEGYGYTF.

A remark on this clonotype: The junction and the germline gene differ at one end; a read error may be behind it. The chain recombines TRBV6-8 with TRBJ2-6; maybe TRBD1 (5 bases). This CDR3 region has 14 residues. CDR1 and CDR2 (germline): MNHGY, SAAAGT. CDR3 DNA sequence: TGTGCCAGCACAGGGCCTGCGTGGGCCTACGTCCTGACCTTC. Protein sequence: CASTGPAWAYVLTF.

As to this clonotype: At one boundary the junction diverges from the germline segment, which might be a read error. The CDR3 coding sequence is TGTGCCAGCAGCGGGGGCGGGTACAAAGATACCCAGTACTTC. This translates into CASSGGGYKDTQYF. The gene calls are TRBV7-6 and TRBJ2-5; possibly TRBD1 for D (6 bases). In germline, CDR1 is SGHVS, CDR2 FNYEAQ. The CDR3 runs to 14 residues.

This clonotype occurred many times. This could be a read error, since a much larger clone is one nucleotide away. This chain joins TRBV7-6 and TRBJ2-1; TRBD2 matches at 8 bases. Germline V gives CDR1 SGHVS, CDR2 FNYEAQ. V was pared by 1 base and J by 13 bases, with 18 bases of the junction left unmatched. The length of the CDR3 is 17 residues. CDR3 nucleotides: TGTGCCAGCAGCTTAGGGGCGAGCGGGGGCCTCTTAGAGACCCAGTTCTTC. It is translated as CASSLGASGGLLETQFF.

Worth noting for this clonotype: One end of the junction fails to match germline, which may point to a read error. The chain recombines TRBV7-8 with TRBJ2-3; TRBD2 might be the D (7 bases). From germline, CDR1 is SGHVS and CDR2 FQNEAQ. The length of the CDR3 is 16 residues. CDR3 DNA: TGTGCCAGCAGCAACCCGGGGCGGGGGCCCAGTGATACTCAGTACTTT. Encoded protein: CASSNPGRGPSDTQYF.

Concerning this clonotype itself: At one end the junction does not follow the germline gene, possibly because of a read error. The chain uses TRBV12-3 or TRBV12-4 and TRBJ2-4; D tentatively fits TRBD1 or TRBD2 (5 bases each). The length of the CDR3 is 13 residues. The CDR3 nucleotides read TGTGCCACGGGGCGGTGCGCCAAAGACACTCAGTATTTC. Translation gives CATGRCAKDTQYF.

This chain joins TRBV7-2 and TRBJ2-3, with 8 bases that match TRBD2. The J call could be wrong; TRBJ2-5 is a better fit for the DNA end. Per germline, CDR1 SGHTA and CDR2 FQGNSA. The CDR3 covers 16 residues. CDR3 protein: CASRVTGGGAFGTQYF. CDR3 in DNA: TGTGCCAGCAGGGTAACCGGGGGGGGGGCCTTTGGCACCCAGTACTTC.

Worth noting for this clonotype: The CDR3 ends on some other residue instead of the conserved phenylalanine or tryptophan, so this is likely a read error. The DNA is left out, because the CDR3 cannot be placed on it with certainty; the CDR3 is given as TCRdb lists it. CDR3: CASSSPPGQGQETWYS. The chain employs TRBV7-2 and TRBJ2-1; no check of the table's D call, TRBD1, against the DNA was made. Germline loops: CDR1 SGHTA, CDR2 FQGNSA. The CDR3 sequence runs 16 residues, both termini included.

The gene calls are TRBV27 and TRBJ2-5; the match to TRBD2 covers 12 bases. The J call may be in error: the DNA end matches TRBJ2-7 better. In germline, CDR1 is MNHEY, CDR2 SMNVEV (reference sequence). This CDR3 is 14 amino acids long. CDR3 sequence (DNA): TGTGCCAGCAGTTGGACTAGCGGGGTCTACGAGCAGTACTTC. Translated: CASSWTSGVYEQYF.

Of note for this clonotype: A junction end diverges from the germline sequence, so it may reflect a read error. This chain uses TRBV12-3 or TRBV12-4 with TRBJ2-4, with TRBD2 identical over 7 bases. The CDR3 is 15 residues long. CDR3 in amino acids: CARGWGGRDAETQYF. The CDR3 bases are TGTGCCAGGGGGTGGGGGGGTAGGGACGCAGAGACGCAGTACTTT.

The V call is TRBV27, the J call TRBJ2-4, with a weak D call TRBD2 (6 bases). Germline V gene data show CDR1 as MNHEY and CDR2 as SMNVEV (reference sequence). CDR3 length equals 11 residues. This CDR3 reads CAGRGGYTQYF. The CDR3 DNA is TGTGCGGGCCGTGGGGGGTACACTCAGTACTTC.

This sequence joins TRBV7-2 and TRBJ1-1; TRBD1 might be the D (6 bases). Germline-derived CDR1 and CDR2 are SGHTA and FQGNSA. The length of the CDR3 is 19 residues. Trimming removed 0 bases at V and 0 bases at J, with 20 bases between. Written as DNA, the CDR3 is TGTGCCAGCAGCTTAGCTCCGACAGGAATGAGGGGCGTGAACACTGAAGCTTTCTTT. Amino acid sequence: CASSLAPTGMRGVNTEAFF.

The chain has TRBV7-8 and TRBJ2-1; no clear D. The CDR3 totals 13 residues. Trimming cost V 1 base and J 6 bases, with 7 bases left between them. Germline CDR1 SGHVS, CDR2 FQNEAQ. CDR3 sequence reads: CASSLGVSNEQFF. CDR3 nucleotide sequence: TGTGCCAGCAGCTTAGGCGTCAGCAATGAGCAGTTCTTC.

J is TRBJ1-4 and V is TRBV6-1; perhaps TRBD1 as D (6 bases). Germline loops: CDR1 MNHNS, CDR2 SASEGT. V dropped 6 bases and J dropped 7 bases, with 12 bases sitting between them. This CDR3 has 13 residues. The CDR3 nucleotides read TGTGCCAGCAGCCTTGGACAGAGTGAAAAACTGTTTTTT. It specifies CASSLGQSEKLFF.

This clonotype occurred many times. V is TRBV7-8 and J is TRBJ2-5; TRBD1 aligns across 7 bases. The DNA matches TRBJ2-7 better at its end, which makes the J call doubtful. Germline V gene lookup returns CDR1 SGHVS and CDR2 FQNEAQ. This CDR3 has 14 residues. CDR3 in DNA: TGTGCCAGCAGCCAACGACAGGGTTTCTACGAGCAGTACTTC. Its protein is CASSQRQGFYEQYF.